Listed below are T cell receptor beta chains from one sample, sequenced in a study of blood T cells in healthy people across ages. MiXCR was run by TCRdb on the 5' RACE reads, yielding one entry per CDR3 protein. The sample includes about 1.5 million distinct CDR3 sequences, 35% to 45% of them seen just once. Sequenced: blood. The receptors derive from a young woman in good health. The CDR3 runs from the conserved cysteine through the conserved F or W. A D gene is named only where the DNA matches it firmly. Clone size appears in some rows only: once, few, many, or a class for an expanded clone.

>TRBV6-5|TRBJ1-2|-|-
TGTGCCAGCAGTTACTCGGTGGTCTATGGCTACACCTTC
CASSYSVVYGYTF
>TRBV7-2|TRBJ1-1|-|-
TGTGCCAGCAGCTTAAGGACCCGGGGGAACACTGAAGCTTTCTTT
CASSLRTRGNTEAFF
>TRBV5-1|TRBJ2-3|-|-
TGCGCCAGCGGAACCGGGGGTCCTAGCACAGATACGCAGTATTTT
CASGTGGPSTDTQYF
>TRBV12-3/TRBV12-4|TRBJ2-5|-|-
TGTGCCAGCAGTGAAGAGGTCTGGAGGCGGAATGAGCAGTACTTC
CASSEEVWRRNEQYF
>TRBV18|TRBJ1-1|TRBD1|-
TGTGCCAGCTCGCCTCAGGCTAGGGGGCCAGCTTTCTTT
CASSPQARGPAFF
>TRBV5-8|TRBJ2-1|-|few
TGTGCCAGCAGCTTGGAGTGGACGACAGATGAGCAGTTCTTC
CASSLEWTTDEQFF
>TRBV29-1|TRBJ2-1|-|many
TGCAGCGTTGAAGGGGACTACAATGAGCAGTTCTTC
CSVEGDYNEQFF
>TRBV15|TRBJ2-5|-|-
TGTGCCACCAGCAGAGAGTACACCCAAGAGACCCAGTACTTC
CATSREYTQETQYF
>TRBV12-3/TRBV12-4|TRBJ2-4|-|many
TGTGCCAGCAGTTTAGAGGCAGGGATCGGCAAAAACATTCAGTACTTC
CASSLEAGIGKNIQYF
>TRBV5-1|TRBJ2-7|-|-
TGCGCCAGCAGCTTGAGGGTGGGGGGCGACTCCTACGAGCAGTACTTC
CASSLRVGGDSYEQYF
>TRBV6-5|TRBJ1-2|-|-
TGTGCCAGCAGCACGTGGTCGGGAACCAACTATGGCTACACCTTC
CASSTWSGTNYGYTF
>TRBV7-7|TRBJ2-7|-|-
TGTGCTAGCAGTAGAGGAAGCTCCTACAATGAGCAGTACTTC
CASSRGSSYNEQYF
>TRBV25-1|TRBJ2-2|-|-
TGTGCCAGCAGTGCCGAGGACAAAAGCACCGGGGAGCTGTTTTTT
CASSAEDKSTGELFF
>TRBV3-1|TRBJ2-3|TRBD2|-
TGTGCCAGCAGCCAACTAGCGAGCGGGGGCACAGATACGCAGTATTTT
CASSQLASGGTDTQYF
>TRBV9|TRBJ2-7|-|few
TGTGCCAGCAGCAAACTTGGGGATTACTACGAGCAGTACTTC
CASSKLGDYYEQYF
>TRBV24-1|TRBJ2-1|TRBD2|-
TGTGCCACCAGTGATCCGGGACTAGCGGGCACTGAGGAGCAGTTCTTC
CATSDPGLAGTEEQFF
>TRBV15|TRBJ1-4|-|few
TGTGCCACCAGCAGAACCCTGGGGGCAACTAATGAAAAACTGTTTTTT
CATSRTLGATNEKLFF
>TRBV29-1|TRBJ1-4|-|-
TGCAGCGTTGTCTCGGGCCCTAATGAAAAACTGTTTTTT
CSVVSGPNEKLFF
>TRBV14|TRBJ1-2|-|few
TGTGCCAGCAGCCAAGCGGTGTACGGGCATGGCTACACCTTC
CASSQAVYGHGYTF
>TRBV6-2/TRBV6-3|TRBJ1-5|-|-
TGTGCCAGCAGTTACGGCGGGGCCGGGAGCAATCAGCCCCAGCATTTT
CASSYGGAGSNQPQHF
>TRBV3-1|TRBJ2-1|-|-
TGTGCCAGCAGCCAAAAGGCGAGGGCCCTTCGCCCCTACGAGCAGTTCTTC
CASSQKARALRPYEQFF
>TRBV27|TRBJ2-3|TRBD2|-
TGTGCCAGCAGCCGATTAGAGGGGACTAGCGGGAGAACTAGCACAGATACGCAGTATTTT
CASSRLEGTSGRTSTDTQYF
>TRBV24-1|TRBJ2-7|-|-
TGTGCCACCAGTGATTATGCTAACGAGCAGTACTTC
CATSDYANEQYF
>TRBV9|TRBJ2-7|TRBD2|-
TGTGCCAGCAGCGTAGGAACTAGCGCGGCCTACGAGCAGTACTTC
CASSVGTSAAYEQYF
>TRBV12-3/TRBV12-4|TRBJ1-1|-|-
TGTGCCAGCAGTTTAGCAATGGGATCTGAAGCTTTCTTT
CASSLAMGSEAFF
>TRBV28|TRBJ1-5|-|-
TGTGCCAGCAGTTTCGTGACAGTCTCTCAGCCCCAGCATTTT
CASSFVTVSQPQHF
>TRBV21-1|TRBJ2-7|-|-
TGTGCCAGCAGCCCTAGCGGGGACCCCTACGAGCAGTACTTC
CASSPSGDPYEQYF
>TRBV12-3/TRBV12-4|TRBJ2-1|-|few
TGTGCCAGCAGTTTAAGGGGAGCTAGCATTAGTGAGCAGTTCTTC
CASSLRGASISEQFF
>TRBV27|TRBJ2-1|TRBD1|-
TGTGCCAGCAGTCCCTGGACAGGGGGCAAGAATGAGCAGTTCTTC
CASSPWTGGKNEQFF
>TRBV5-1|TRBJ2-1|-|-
TGCGCCAGCGGCTGGCTAGACAATGAGCAGTTCTTC
CASGWLDNEQFF
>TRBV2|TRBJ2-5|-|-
TGTGCCAGCAGTGTAAACGGGCAAGAGACCCAGTACTTC
CASSVNGQETQYF
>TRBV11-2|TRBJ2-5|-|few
TGTGCCAGCAGCACGACTAGTCTGGGGGCCCAGTACTTC
CASSTTSLGAQYF
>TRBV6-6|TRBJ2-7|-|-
TGTGCCAGCAGTTATTCCGGACGCCAAAGCTACAATGAGCAGTACTTC
CASSYSGRQSYNEQYF
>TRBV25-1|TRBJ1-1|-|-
TGTGCCAGCATAGGGTACACTGAAGCTTTCTTT
CASIGYTEAFF
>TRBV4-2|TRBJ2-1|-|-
TGTGCCAGCAGCCAAGATCCAAGCGGAGTTACCTACAATGAGCAGTTCTTC
CASSQDPSGVTYNEQFF
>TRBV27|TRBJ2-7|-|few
TGTGCCAGCAGTCCTCGGACGGGGAACGAGCAGTACTTC
CASSPRTGNEQYF
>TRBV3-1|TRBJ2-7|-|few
TGTGCCAGCAGCCGAGGACGAGAGGCTGATAGCTCCTACGAGCAGTACTTC
CASSRGREADSSYEQYF
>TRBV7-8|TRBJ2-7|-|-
TGTGTCAGCAGCTTATACGGTAGCTCCTACGAGCAGTACTTC
CVSSLYGSSYEQYF
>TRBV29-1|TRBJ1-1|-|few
TGCAGCGTTGTGGGTCTGGAAGCTTTCTTT
CSVVGLEAFF
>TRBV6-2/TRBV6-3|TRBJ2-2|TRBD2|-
TGTGCCAGCAGAGAGCCGGGACTAAGGAGCGGGGAGCTGTTTTTT
CASREPGLRSGELFF
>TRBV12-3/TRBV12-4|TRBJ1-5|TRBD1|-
TGTGCCAGCAGGGGTGCGACAGGGAGAAGTGGGTATAGCAATCAGCCCCAGCATTTT
CASRGATGRSGYSNQPQHF
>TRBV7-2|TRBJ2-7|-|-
TGTGCCAGCAGCTTAGGGGGAGGAGAGGTCGAGCAGTACTTC
CASSLGGGEVEQYF
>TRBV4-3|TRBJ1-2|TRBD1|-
TGCGCCAGCAGCCAAGCCGTCAGGGGGAGCGGCTACACCTTC
CASSQAVRGSGYTF
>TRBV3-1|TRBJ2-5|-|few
TGTGCCAGCAGCCAAGTTTTGCAATTGGAGACCCAGTACTTC
CASSQVLQLETQYF
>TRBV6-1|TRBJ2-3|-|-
TGTGCCAGCAGTCCCACCCTCGAGGATACGCAGTATTTT
CASSPTLEDTQYF